The clone carrying this TCR beta chain was picked up many times. The data belong to a study of CD8 T cells in ankylosing spondylitis. TCRdb recomputed calls from the 5' RACE reads with MiXCR, one row per CDR3 protein. This repertoire shows about 140,000 distinct CDR3 sequences, 7% to 8% found once; its top ten account for over 10%. This CDR3 contains 14 residues. Between the trimmed V and J ends, which lost 5 bases and 4 bases, there was a span of 15 bases. The sequenced material came from blood, either unsorted or a sorted T cell fraction (not recorded which). This sequence joins TRBV12-3 or TRBV12-4 and TRBJ2-7; either TRBD1 or TRBD2 may supply D (5 bases each). The TCR comes from a female donor with ankylosing spondylitis or in good health (not recorded which). This CDR3 is CASSTLMGVYEQYF. CDR3 nucleotide sequence: TGTGCCAGCAGTACCCTCATGGGGGTTTACGAGCAGTACTTC.